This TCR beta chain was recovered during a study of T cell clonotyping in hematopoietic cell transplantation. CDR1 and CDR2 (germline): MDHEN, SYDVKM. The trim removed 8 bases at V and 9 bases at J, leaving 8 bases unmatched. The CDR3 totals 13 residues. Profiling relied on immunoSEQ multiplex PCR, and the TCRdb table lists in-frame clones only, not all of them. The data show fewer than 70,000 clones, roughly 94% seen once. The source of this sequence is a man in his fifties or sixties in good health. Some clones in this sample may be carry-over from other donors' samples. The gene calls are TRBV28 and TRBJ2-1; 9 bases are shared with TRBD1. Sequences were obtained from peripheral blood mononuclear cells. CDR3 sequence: CASGPGQGAEQFF. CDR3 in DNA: TGTGCCAGCGGCCCGGGACAGGGCGCTGAGCAGTTCTTC.